This entry features one T cell receptor (beta chain) sequence. Its antigen is currently unknown. This CDR3 comprises 15 residues. The junction had 10 bases not matched to a gene; V was cut back by 7 bases and J by 3 bases. CDR1 and CDR2 (germline): MNHNS, SASEGT. This sample was included in a study of shared clonotypes between healthy human individuals. General study points: The study found about 5% of naive CD4 clonotypes shared across a few donors.

Libraries were prepared by immunoSEQ multiplex PCR; TCRdb keeps only in-frame clonotypes and omits some of them. The sample holds about 2 million clones; about 95% are singletons and the top ten take 1.1%. CD8 cells regarded as naive lacked CD45RO, were positively chosen for CCR7, and omitted terminally differentiated effector memory CD45RA+ cells. Material for sequencing was naive CD8+ T cells sorted from blood. The sequence came from a man younger than 30 in good health. V usage is TRBV6-1 and J usage is TRBJ1-1; 8 bases are shared with TRBD1. Here the CDR3 DNA reads TGTGCCAGCATTAAAACGACAGGGGTGGACACTGAAGCTTTCTTT. Its translation is CASIKTTGVDTEAFF.